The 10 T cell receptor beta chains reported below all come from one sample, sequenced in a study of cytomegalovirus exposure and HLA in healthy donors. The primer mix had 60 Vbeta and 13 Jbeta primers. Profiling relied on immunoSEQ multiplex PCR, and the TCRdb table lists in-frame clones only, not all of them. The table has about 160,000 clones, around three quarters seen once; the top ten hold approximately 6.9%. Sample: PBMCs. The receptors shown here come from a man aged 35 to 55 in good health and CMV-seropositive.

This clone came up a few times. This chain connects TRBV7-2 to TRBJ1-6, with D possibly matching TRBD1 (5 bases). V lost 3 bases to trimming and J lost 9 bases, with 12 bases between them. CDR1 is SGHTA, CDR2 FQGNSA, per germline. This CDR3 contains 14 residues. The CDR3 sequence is CASSFSGWGSPLHF. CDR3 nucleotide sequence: TGTGCCAGCAGCTTTTCAGGGTGGGGTTCACCCCTCCACTTT.

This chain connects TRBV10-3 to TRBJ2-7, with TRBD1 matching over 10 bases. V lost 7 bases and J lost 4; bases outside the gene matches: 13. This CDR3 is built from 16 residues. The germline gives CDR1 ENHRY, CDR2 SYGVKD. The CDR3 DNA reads TGTGCCATCACCCCCCGGGGGACAGGGGTGGCGTACGAGCAGTACTTC. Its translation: CAITPRGTGVAYEQYF.

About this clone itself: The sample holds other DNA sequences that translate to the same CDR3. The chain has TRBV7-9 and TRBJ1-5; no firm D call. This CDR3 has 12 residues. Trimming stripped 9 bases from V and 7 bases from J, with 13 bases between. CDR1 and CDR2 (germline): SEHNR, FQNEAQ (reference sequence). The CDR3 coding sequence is TGTGCCAGTTCCCGCGGTGGGCAGCCCCAGCATTTT. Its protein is CASSRGGQPQHF. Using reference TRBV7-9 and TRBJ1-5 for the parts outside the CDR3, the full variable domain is DTGVSQNPRHKITKRGQNVTFRCDPISEHNRLYWYRQTLGQGPEFLTYFQNEAQLEKSRLLSDRFSAERPKGSFSTLEIQRTEQGDSAMYLCASSRGGQPQHFGDGTRLSIL.

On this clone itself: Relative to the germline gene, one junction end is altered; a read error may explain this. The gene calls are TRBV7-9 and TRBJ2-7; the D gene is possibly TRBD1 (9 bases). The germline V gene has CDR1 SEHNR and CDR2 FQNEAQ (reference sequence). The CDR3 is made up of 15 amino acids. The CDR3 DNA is TGTTCCAGCAGCTTAGCGGGGACAGGGCCCTCCGAGCAGTACTTC. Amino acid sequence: CSSSLAGTGPSEQYF.

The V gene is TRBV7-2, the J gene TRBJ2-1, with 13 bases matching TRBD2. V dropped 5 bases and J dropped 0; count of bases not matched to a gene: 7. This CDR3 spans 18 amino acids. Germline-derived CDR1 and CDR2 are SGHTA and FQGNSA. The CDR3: CASSRRTSGRSSYNEQFF. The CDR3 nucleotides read TGTGCCAGCAGCCGACGGACTAGCGGGAGAAGCTCCTACAATGAGCAGTTCTTC.

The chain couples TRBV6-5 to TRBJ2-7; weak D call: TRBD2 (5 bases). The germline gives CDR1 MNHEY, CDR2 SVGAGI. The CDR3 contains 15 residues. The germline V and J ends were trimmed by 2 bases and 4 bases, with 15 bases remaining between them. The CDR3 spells CASSYGGDWSYEQYF. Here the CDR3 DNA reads TGTGCCAGCAGTTACGGAGGCGATTGGAGTTACGAGCAGTACTTC.

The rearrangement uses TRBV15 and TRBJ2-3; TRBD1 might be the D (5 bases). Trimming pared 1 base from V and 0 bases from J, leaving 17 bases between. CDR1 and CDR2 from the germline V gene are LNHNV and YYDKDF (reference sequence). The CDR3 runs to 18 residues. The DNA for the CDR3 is TGTGCCACCAGCAGAGTTGGCCGGACACAGACTAGCACAGATACGCAGTATTTT. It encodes CATSRVGRTQTSTDTQYF.

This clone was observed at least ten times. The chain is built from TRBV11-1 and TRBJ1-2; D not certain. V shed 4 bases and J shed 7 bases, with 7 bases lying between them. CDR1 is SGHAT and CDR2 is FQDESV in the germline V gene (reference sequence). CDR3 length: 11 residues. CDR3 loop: CASSYRGGYTF. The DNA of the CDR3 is TGTGCCAGCAGCTACCGGGGTGGCTACACCTTC. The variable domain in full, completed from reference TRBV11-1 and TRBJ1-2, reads EAEVAQSPRYKITEKSQAVAFWCDPISGHATLYWYRQILGQGPELLVQFQDESVVDDSQLPKDRFSAERLKGVDSTLKIQPAELGDSAMYLCASSYRGGYTFGSGTRLTVV.

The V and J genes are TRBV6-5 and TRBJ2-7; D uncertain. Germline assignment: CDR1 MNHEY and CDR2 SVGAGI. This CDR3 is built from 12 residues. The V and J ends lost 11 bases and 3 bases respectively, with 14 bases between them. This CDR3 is CASSVSRYEQYF. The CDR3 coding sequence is TGTGCCTCCTCGGTCTCACGCTACGAGCAGTACTTC.

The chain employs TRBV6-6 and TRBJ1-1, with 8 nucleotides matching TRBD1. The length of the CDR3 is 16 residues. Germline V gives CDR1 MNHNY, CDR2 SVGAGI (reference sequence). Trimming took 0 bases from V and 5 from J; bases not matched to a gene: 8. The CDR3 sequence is CASSYSAGGSGTEAFF. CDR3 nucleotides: TGTGCCAGCAGTTACTCGGCAGGGGGCTCGGGGACTGAAGCTTTCTTT.